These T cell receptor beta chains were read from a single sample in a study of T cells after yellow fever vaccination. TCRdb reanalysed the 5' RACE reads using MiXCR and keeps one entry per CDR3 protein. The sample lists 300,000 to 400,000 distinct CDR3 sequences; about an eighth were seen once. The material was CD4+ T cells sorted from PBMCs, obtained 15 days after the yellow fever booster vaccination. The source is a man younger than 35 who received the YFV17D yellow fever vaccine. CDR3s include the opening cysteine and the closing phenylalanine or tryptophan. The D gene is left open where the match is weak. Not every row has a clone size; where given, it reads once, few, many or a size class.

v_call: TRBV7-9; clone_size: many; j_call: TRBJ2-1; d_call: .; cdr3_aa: CASSFSLYNEQFF; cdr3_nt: TGTGCCAGCAGCTTCTCACTCTACAATGAGCAGTTCTTC
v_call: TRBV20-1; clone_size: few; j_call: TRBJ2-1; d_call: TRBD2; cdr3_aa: CSATGTSGGNYNEQFF; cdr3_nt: TGCAGTGCAACCGGGACTAGCGGGGGCAACTACAATGAGCAGTTCTTC
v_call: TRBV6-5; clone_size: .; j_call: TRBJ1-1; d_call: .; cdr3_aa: CASSYSRSRGIPEAFF; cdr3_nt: TGTGCCAGCAGTTACTCGAGATCCCGGGGGATTCCTGAAGCTTTCTTT
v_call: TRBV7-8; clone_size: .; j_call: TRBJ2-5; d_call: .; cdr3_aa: CASSLRLGGGETQYF; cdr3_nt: TGTGCCAGCAGCTTAAGGCTAGGGGGAGGGGAGACCCAGTACTTC
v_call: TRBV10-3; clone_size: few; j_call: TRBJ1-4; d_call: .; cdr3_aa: CAISESISARTEEKLFF; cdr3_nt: TGTGCCATCAGTGAGTCGATCTCCGCCAGGACAGAGGAAAAACTGTTTTTT
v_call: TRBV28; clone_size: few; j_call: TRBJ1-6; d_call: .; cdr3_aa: CASGLGGNNSPLHF; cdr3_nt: TGTGCCAGCGGGCTGGGGGGTAATAATTCACCCCTCCACTTT
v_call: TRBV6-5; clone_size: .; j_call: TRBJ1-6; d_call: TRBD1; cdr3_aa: CASSYSIQGQAPLHF; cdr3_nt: TGTGCCAGCAGTTACTCGATACAGGGGCAGGCACCCCTCCACTTT
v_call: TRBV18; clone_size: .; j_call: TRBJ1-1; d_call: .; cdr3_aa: CASSPRTLQNTEAFF; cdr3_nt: TGTGCCAGCTCACCGAGGACACTTCAAAACACTGAAGCTTTCTTT
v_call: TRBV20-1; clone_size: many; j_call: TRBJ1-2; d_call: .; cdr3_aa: CSADRGANGYTF; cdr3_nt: TGCAGTGCCGATAGGGGCGCGAATGGCTACACCTTC
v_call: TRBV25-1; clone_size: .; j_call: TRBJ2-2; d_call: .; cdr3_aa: CASSEYGQGYGELFF; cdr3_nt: TGTGCCAGCAGTGAATATGGGCAGGGCTACGGGGAGCTGTTTTTT